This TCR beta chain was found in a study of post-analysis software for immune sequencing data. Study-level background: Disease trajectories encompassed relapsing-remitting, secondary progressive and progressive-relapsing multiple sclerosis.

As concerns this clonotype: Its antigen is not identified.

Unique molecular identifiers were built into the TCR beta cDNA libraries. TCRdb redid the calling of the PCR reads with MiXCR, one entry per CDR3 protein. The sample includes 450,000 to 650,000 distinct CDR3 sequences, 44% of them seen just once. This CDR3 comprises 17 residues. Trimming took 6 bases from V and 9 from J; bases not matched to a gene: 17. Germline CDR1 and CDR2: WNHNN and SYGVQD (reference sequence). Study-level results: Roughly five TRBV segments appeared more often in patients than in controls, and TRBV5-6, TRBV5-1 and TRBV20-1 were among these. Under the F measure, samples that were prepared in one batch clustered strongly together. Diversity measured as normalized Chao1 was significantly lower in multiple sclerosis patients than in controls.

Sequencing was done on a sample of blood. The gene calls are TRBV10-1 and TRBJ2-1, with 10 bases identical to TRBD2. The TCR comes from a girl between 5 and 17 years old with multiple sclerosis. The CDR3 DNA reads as TGCGCCAGCAGCCAATACATTACTAGCGGGATTATTGGTGAGCAGTTCTTC. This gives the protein CASSQYITSGIIGEQFF.